The clone carrying this T cell receptor (beta chain) occurred a few times. This entry comes from a study of technical replicates of blood from a handful of donors. Germline CDR1 and CDR2: SGHNT and YYREEE (reference sequence). V gave up 4 bases and J gave up 0 bases, with 13 bases separating them. This CDR3 contains 16 residues. The repertoire was sequenced with immunoSEQ multiplex PCR; TCRdb's copy has only in-frame clones and lacks some. This sample has about 84,000 clones, with around 93% found just once. The V and J genes are TRBV5-4 and TRBJ1-4; a weak D match, TRBD1 (5 bases). Material: T cells isolated from PBMCs. This sequence originates from a human donor in good health. This CDR3 is CASSNWGKTTNEKLFF. Written as DNA, the CDR3 is TGTGCCAGCAGCAACTGGGGCAAGACAACTAATGAAAAACTGTTTTTT.